Shown below are 2 T cell receptor beta chains from a single sample sequenced in a study of cytomegalovirus exposure and HLA in healthy donors. Both 60 Vbeta primers and 13 Jbeta primers went into the PCR. Clones were sequenced by immunoSEQ multiplex PCR, and TCRdb holds only the in-frame ones, with some missing. This table holds over 110,000 clones, about 84% found once. What was sequenced was PBMCs. The receptors derive from a woman aged 40 to 55 in good health and CMV-seropositive.

The rearrangement links TRBV18 to TRBJ2-7; 11 bases agree with TRBD2. CDR1 is KGHSH, CDR2 LQKENI, per germline. The CDR3 totals 15 residues. V was clipped by 6 bases and J by 1 base; unmatched bases: 5. The CDR3: CASSLTSGTSYEQYF. CDR3 nucleotide sequence: TGTGCCAGCTCTCTGACTAGCGGGACATCCTACGAGCAGTACTTC.

The chain uses TRBV19 and TRBJ2-1, with 7 bases identical to TRBD1. Germline values: CDR1 LNHDA, CDR2 SQIVND (reference sequence). The CDR3 is 18 residues long. The trim removed 3 bases at V and 4 bases at J, leaving 15 bases unmatched. The CDR3 region is CASSMGRGIPRGYNEQFF. The CDR3 coding sequence is TGTGCCAGTAGTATGGGCAGGGGGATACCTAGGGGATACAATGAGCAGTTCTTC.